This T cell receptor beta chain was observed in a study of blood T cell repertoires in COVID-19 (dated by TCRdb to the early 2020s). About the study as a whole: Samples from collaborators originated in the United States, Italy and Spain and spanned both the acute and convalescent phases of COVID-19. The prospective study material was composed of cDNA or gDNA derived from T cells, B-cell-depleted T cells, or PBMCs. Deeply sampled blood TCRbeta repertoires from subjects exposed to, actively infected with, or recovered from COVID-19 were included in the dataset. The repertoires were released in a freely available public database meant as a resource for research on the immune response to SARS-CoV-2. Samples were obtained from the ongoing ImmuneRACE study (first 160 participants) and from approximately 1,200 subjects provided by 6 global collaborators. Nearly every sample came with metadata listing a de-identified subject ID, COVID-19 status, age in years and sex. Where available, HLA class I and class II types were taken from metadata supplied by the sample provider and were not determined by assay-based typing. Results and caveats for the whole study, not just this receptor: Clinical and demographic metadata were provided uncurated, with the amount varying by source and participant.

Reading the germline V gene gives CDR1 SGHDT and CDR2 YYEEEE. The CDR3 spans 16 residues, from the cysteine through the phenylalanine. CDR3 DNA is the only sequence kept; it has 48 bases, read in frame from the first base. The germline V end is reduced by 0 bases and the J end by 4 bases; junction bases left unmatched: 7. About this clone itself: Its target antigen remains unknown. No base quality values were provided; no much bigger clone lies one nucleotide off.

TCRbeta CDR3 regions were amplified from genomic DNA by means of the immunoSEQ Assay, a bias-controlled multiplex PCR. The study's processing was this. The number of nucleated cells in each sample was estimated from the amplification of reference gene primers within the assay. Sequence reads were collapsed and filtered to measure the absolute abundance of every unique TCRbeta CDR3 rearrangement. For each sample, productive Simpson clonality was calculated as the square root of Simpson's diversity index over productive rearrangements. What TCRdb holds here is the immuneACCESS table cut down to in-frame rearrangements. Part of the clones is not present; checked against another copy, under half of the missing clones reflect an unresolved V gene, and the others are unexplained. V, J and clone size are those of that table, while D and trimming were read from the DNA. Within this sample are about 120,000 clones, with roughly 90% of them counted one time only. About 3.5% of the sample rests with the top ten.

Each collaborating institution followed its own protocols to collect whole blood in K2EDTA tubes. Collaborator samples were shipped for TCRbeta analysis as frozen whole blood, isolated PBMCs, or DNA extracted from either sample type. The chain is assembled from TRBV5-6 and TRBJ1-5, and 7 junction bases match TRBD1. The sequenced material came from peripheral blood. This TCR came from a man aged 50 to 60 with active COVID-19. The base sequence is TGTGCCAGCAGCTTGGCTGCAGGGGGATTGAATCAGCCCCAGCATTTT. The resulting protein is CASSLAAGGLNQPQHF.